This T cell receptor beta chain was captured in a study of blood T cell repertoires in COVID-19. Note on this clone: This sample also contains other DNA sequences that code for the same CDR3.

The cohort comprised adults aged 18 to 89 years residing in about two dozen US areas. Cohort placement rested on clinical history that participants reported themselves. The recovered donors of Cohort 3 showed two negative PCRs, clearance, or symptom resolution. The method was immunoSEQ multiplex PCR; TCRdb's version includes in-frame clones alone and lacks a portion of them. Of under 300,000 clones listed, less than 90% are singletons. The sequence derives from a woman aged 45-59 years who had recovered from COVID-19. Input material: PBMCs or T cells enriched from blood (not recorded which).

The CDR3 sequence: CASTPRGTGADAQFF. CDR3 in DNA: TGTGCCAGCACCCCGCGGGGGACAGGGGCCGATGCGCAGTTCTTC. The rearrangement links TRBV28 to TRBJ2-1, with TRBD1 matching 10 bases. CDR3 length: 15 residues. The V gene end was trimmed by 7 bases and the J gene end by 12 bases; junction bases not matched to a gene: 15. Germline lookup yields CDR1 MDHEN and CDR2 SYDVKM.